A selection of T cell receptor beta chains follows, all from one sample in a study of T cell responses to AZD1222 COVID-19 vaccine. Profiling relied on immunoSEQ multiplex PCR, and the TCRdb table lists in-frame clones only, not all of them. The repertoire includes 150,000 to 200,000 clones, about 90% of them detected once, and roughly 6% sits in the top ten. This specimen was peripheral blood, taken on day 0 of AZD1222 vaccination. The receptor set was obtained from an adult in good health. Both conserved end residues are part of each CDR3. The D gene is left open where the match is weak.

j_call v_call d_call cdr3_aa cdr3_nt
TRBJ1-2 TRBV28 TRBD1 CASSLYGTGNNYGYTF TGTGCCAGCAGTTTATACGGGACAGGGAATAACTATGGCTACACCTTC
TRBJ2-7 TRBV28 TRBD2 CASSLSTSGPYEQYF TGTGCCAGCAGTTTAAGTACTAGCGGTCCCTACGAGCAGTACTTC
TRBJ2-1 TRBV5-6 NA CASSAGLSRGKYNEQFF TGTGCCAGCAGCGCGGGACTTAGTCGGGGGAAATACAATGAGCAGTTCTTC
TRBJ1-3 TRBV2 NA CASSERGAGNTIYF TGTGCCAGCAGTGAAAGGGGAGCTGGAAACACCATATATTTT
TRBJ2-2 TRBV5-4 NA CASSLAKVGTGELFF TGTGCCAGCAGCTTGGCAAAGGTGGGCACCGGGGAGCTGTTTTTT
TRBJ2-1 TRBV19 TRBD1 CASSRDRGSYNEQFF TGTGCCAGTAGTAGGGACAGGGGCTCCTACAATGAGCAGTTCTTC
TRBJ1-6 TRBV2 TRBD1 CASRGTGGESPLHF TGTGCCAGCAGGGGAACAGGGGGAGAATCACCCCTCCACTTT
TRBJ2-7 TRBV19 TRBD1 CASSGTEGGGQYF TGTGCCAGTAGCGGGACAGAGGGTGGAGGGCAGTACTTC
TRBJ2-5 TRBV15 NA CATSRGGTLETQYF TGTGCCACCAGCAGAGGAGGGACTCTGGAGACCCAGTACTTC
TRBJ1-1 TRBV7-2 TRBD1 CASSPQLTGAVNTEAFF TGTGCCAGCAGCCCACAACTGACAGGGGCCGTGAACACTGAAGCTTTCTTT
TRBJ1-2 TRBV19 NA CASSIAADNYGYTF TGTGCCAGTAGTATAGCGGCGGATAACTATGGCTACACCTTC
TRBJ1-6 TRBV10-3 TRBD1 CAIRRTGDNSPLHF TGTGCCATCAGAAGGACAGGGGACAATTCACCCCTCCACTTT